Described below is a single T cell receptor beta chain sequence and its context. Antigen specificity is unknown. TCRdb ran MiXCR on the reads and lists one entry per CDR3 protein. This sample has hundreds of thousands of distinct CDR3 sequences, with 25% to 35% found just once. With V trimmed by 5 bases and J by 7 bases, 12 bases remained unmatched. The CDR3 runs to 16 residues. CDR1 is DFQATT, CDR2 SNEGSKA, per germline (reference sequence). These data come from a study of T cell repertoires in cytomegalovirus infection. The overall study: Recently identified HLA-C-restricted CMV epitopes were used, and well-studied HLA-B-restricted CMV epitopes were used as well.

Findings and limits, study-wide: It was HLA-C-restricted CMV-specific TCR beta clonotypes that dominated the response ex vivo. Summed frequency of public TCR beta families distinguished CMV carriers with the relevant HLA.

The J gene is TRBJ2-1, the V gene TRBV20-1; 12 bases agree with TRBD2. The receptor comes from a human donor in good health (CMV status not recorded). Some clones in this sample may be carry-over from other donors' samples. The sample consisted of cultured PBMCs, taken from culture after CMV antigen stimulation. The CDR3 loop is CSAVPASGRVGNEQFF. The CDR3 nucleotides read TGCAGTGCTGTCCCCGCTAGCGGGAGGGTAGGGAATGAGCAGTTCTTC.